This section outlines one TCR beta chain sequence together with its context. No antigen is known for it. CDR1 is KGHSH, CDR2 LQKENI, per germline. V was clipped by 8 bases and J by 6 bases, with 18 bases between them. The CDR3 length is 14 residues. Vbeta (60) and Jbeta (13) primers were used in the PCR. Measured with immunoSEQ multiplex PCR; TCRdb has only the in-frame clones, and not every one. In the table there are approximately 44,000 clones, 81% of which are singletons. The record originates from a study of cytomegalovirus exposure and HLA in healthy donors. Whole-study findings and limits: Later on, a genetic analysis was performed. It linked a missense variant in DCLRE1C with V- and J-gene trimming of TCR beta. Common viral pathogens were later found to be apparently linked to several of the most significant clusters. Per published accounts, TCR beta sequences correctly predicted the HLA-A and HLA-B alleles of most subjects.

The sequenced sample consisted of PBMCs. The J gene is TRBJ2-3, the V gene TRBV18; tentative D call: TRBD2 (5 bases). The source is a man aged 50-60 years in good health and CMV-seronegative. CDR3 bases: TGTGCCAGCCGTCCTAGAGCGAGGGCTGATACGCAGTATTTT. It encodes CASRPRARADTQYF.